This TCR beta chain is from a study of cytomegalovirus exposure and HLA in healthy donors. Study-level points and caveats: TCR beta V- and J-gene trimming was later associated with a missense DCLRE1C variant. Later analysis identified several of the most significant clusters that appeared linked to common viral pathogens. The number of N-insertions in an Asian-associated ancestry cluster was reportedly below the roughly 700-donor mean in a later analysis.

Trimming cost V 2 bases and J 8 bases, with 7 bases left between them. In germline, CDR1 is MDHEN, CDR2 SYDVKM. The CDR3 consists of 13 residues. As to this clone: What it recognizes is unknown.

The PCR was carried out with 60 Vbeta primers and 13 Jbeta primers. Some clones are missing from TCRdb's copy, which holds only in-frame ones; the method was immunoSEQ multiplex PCR. Among about 140,000 clones listed, roughly four fifths were seen once. The chain has TRBV28 and TRBJ1-6; possible D gene TRBD1, 6 bases. The sequenced sample consisted of PBMCs. The clonotype comes from a woman in her 40s in good health and CMV-seronegative. The CDR3 loop is CASSLTGYSPLHF. The CDR3 DNA reads TGTGCCAGCAGTTTAACAGGGTATTCACCCCTCCACTTT.